This T cell receptor (beta chain) was sequenced during a study of OX40 agonist ivuxolimab in advanced cancers. V was clipped by 5 bases and J by 1 base; unmatched bases: 3. From germline, CDR1 is PRHDT and CDR2 FYEKMQ (reference sequence). The length of the CDR3 is 14 residues. In this sample, this clone turned up once. Produced via immunoSEQ multiplex PCR; TCRdb's table is partial and in-frame only. The table shows roughly 83,000 clones, with about 90% occurring only once. It was autoimmune disease history or systemic immunosuppression that excluded patients. Sequencing used CD4+ or CD8+ T cells sorted from blood, obtained in a trial of the OX40 agonist ivuxolimab. The TCR originated in an adult with an advanced solid tumor such as melanoma, head and neck, liver or kidney cancer. The V and J genes are TRBV13 and TRBJ1-1, with TRBD1 identical over 8 bases. The CDR3 region has the DNA TGTGCCAGCAGCCACGGGACAGGGAACACTGAAGCTTTCTTT. Residues: CASSHGTGNTEAFF.